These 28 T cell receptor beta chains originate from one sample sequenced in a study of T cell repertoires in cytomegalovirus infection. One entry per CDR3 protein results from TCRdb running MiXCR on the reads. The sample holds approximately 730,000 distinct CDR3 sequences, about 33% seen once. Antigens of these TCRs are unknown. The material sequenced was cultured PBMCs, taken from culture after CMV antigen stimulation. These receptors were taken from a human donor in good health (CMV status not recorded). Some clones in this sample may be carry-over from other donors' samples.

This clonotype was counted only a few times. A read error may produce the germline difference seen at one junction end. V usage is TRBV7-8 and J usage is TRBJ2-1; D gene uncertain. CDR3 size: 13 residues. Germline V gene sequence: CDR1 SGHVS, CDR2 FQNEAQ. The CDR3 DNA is TGTGCCAGCAGGTTAGAATCCAGCAATGAGCAGTTCTTC. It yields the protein CASRLESSNEQFF.

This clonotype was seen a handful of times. The CDR3 DNA reads TGTGCCAGCAGCTTAGAATTGGGAAGGGAGAATGAGCAGTTCTTC. It is translated as CASSLELGRENEQFF. The chain employs TRBV7-8 and TRBJ2-1; possibly TRBD2 for D (5 bases). V dropped 1 base and J dropped 7 bases, with 14 bases sitting between them. The CDR3 consists of 15 residues. Germline CDR1 reads SGHVS; CDR2 reads FQNEAQ.

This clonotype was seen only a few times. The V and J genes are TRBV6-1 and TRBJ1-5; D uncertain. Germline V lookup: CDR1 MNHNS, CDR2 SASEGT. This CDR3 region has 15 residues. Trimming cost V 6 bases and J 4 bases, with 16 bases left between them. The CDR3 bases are TGTGCCAGCAGCCCATTGGGAGGGCTAAATCAGCCCCAGCATTTT. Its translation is CASSPLGGLNQPQHF.

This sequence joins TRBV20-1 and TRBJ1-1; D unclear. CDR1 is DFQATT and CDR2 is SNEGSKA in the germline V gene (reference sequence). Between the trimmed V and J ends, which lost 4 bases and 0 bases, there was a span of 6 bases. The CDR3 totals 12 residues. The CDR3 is CSATRMNTEAFF. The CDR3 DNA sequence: TGCAGTGCTACACGTATGAACACTGAAGCTTTCTTT.

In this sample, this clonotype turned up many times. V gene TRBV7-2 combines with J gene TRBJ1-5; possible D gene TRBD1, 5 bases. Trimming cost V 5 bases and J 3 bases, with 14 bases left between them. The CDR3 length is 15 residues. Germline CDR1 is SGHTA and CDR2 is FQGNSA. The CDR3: CASSPGPVANQPQHF. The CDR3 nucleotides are TGTGCCAGCAGCCCGGGGCCGGTCGCCAATCAGCCCCAGCATTTT. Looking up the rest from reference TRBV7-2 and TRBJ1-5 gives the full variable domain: GAGVSQSPSNKVTEKGKDVELRCDPISGHTALYWYRQSLGQGLEFLIYFQGNSAPDKSGLPSDRFSAERTGGSVSTLTIQRTQQEDSAVYLCASSPGPVANQPQHFGDGTRLSIL.

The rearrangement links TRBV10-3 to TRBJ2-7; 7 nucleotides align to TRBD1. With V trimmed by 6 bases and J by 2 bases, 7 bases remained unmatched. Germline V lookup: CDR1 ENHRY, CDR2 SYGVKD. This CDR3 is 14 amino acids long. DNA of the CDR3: TGTGCCATCAGGCCGGGACAGCCGGCCTACGAGCAGTACTTC. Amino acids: CAIRPGQPAYEQYF.

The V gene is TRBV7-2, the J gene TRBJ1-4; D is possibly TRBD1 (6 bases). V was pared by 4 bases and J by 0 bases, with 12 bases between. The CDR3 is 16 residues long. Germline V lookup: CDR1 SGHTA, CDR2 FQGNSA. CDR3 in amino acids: CASSYLPGATNEKLFF. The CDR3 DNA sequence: TGTGCCAGCAGCTACCTCCCAGGGGCAACTAATGAAAAACTGTTTTTT. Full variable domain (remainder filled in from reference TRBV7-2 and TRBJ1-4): GAGVSQSPSNKVTEKGKDVELRCDPISGHTALYWYRQSLGQGLEFLIYFQGNSAPDKSGLPSDRFSAERTGGSVSTLTIQRTQQEDSAVYLCASSYLPGATNEKLFFGSGTQLSVL.

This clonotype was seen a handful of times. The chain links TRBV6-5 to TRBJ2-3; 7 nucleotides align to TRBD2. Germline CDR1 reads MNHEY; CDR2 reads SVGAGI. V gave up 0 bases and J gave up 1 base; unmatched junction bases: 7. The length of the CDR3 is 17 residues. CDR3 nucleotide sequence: TGTGCCAGCAGTTACTCGAGGCGCGGGGGTGGCACAGATACGCAGTATTTT. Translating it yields CASSYSRRGGGTDTQYF.

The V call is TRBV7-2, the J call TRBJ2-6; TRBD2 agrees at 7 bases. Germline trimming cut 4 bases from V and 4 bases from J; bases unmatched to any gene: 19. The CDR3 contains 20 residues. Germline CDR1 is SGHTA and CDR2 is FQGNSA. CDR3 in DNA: TGTGCCAGCAGCTCGAGGACTAGAATGTGGGTCTCTGAGGGGGCCAACGTCCTGACTTTC. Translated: CASSSRTRMWVSEGANVLTF. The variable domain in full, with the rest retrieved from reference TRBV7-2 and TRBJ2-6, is GAGVSQSPSNKVTEKGKDVELRCDPISGHTALYWYRQSLGQGLEFLIYFQGNSAPDKSGLPSDRFSAERTGGSVSTLTIQRTQQEDSAVYLCASSSRTRMWVSEGANVLTFGAGSRLTVL.

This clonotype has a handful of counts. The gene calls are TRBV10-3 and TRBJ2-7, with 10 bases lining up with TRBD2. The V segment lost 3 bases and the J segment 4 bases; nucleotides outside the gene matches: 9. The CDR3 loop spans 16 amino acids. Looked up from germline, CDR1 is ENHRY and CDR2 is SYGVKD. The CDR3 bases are TGTGCCATCAGTGACCCAAGGACTAGCGGACCGTACGAGCAGTACTTC. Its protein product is CAISDPRTSGPYEQYF.

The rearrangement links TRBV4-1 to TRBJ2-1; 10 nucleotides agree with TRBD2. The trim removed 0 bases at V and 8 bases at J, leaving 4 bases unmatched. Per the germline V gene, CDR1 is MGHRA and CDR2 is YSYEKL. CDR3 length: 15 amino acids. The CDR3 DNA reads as TGCGCCAGCAGCCAAGACCGGCTAGCGGGAGATGAGCAGTTCTTC. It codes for CASSQDRLAGDEQFF.

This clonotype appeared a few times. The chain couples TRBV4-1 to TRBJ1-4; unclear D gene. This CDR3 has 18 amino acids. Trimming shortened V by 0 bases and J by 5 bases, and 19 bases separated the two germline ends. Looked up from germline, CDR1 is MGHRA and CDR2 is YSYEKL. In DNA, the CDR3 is TGCGCCAGCAGCCAAGATTCGATCCGGTTCGCAAGGAATGAAAAACTGTTTTTT. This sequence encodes CASSQDSIRFARNEKLFF.

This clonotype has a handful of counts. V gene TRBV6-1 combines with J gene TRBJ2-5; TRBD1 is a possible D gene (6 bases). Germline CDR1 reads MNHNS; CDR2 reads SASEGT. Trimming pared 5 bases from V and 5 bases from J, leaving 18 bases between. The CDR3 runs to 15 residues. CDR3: CASSLSRDTGETQYF. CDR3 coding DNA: TGTGCCAGCAGTCTGAGCCGGGACACAGGGGAGACCCAGTACTTC.

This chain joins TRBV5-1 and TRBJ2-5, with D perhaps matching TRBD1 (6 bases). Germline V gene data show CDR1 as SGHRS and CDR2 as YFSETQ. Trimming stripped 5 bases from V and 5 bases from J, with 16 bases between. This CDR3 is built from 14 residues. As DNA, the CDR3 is TGCGCCAGCAGGGCTCGTCAGGGGACGGAGACCCAGTACTTC. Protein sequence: CASRARQGTETQYF.

CDR3 protein: CASRRAGTYEQYF. The CDR3 region has the DNA TGCGCCAGCCGGCGGGCAGGAACCTACGAGCAGTACTTC. The chain employs TRBV5-1 and TRBJ2-7; a weak D match, TRBD2 (5 bases). The CDR3 has 13 amino acids. CDR1 is SGHRS, CDR2 YFSETQ, per germline. V lost 7 bases and J 2 bases, leaving 13 bases between the germline ends. Complete variable domain (other parts from reference TRBV5-1 and TRBJ2-7): KAGVTQTPRYLIKTRGQQVTLSCSPISGHRSVSWYQQTPGQGLQFLFEYFSETQRNKGNFPGRFSGRQFSNSRSEMNVSTLELGDSALYLCASRRAGTYEQYFGPGTRLTVT.

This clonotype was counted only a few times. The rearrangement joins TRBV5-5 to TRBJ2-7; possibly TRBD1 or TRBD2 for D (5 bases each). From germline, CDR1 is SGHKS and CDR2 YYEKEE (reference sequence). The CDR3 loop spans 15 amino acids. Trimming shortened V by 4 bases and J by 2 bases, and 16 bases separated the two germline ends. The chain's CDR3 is CASSGRDPGAYEQYF. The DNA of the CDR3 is TGTGCCAGCAGCGGTCGGGACCCTGGGGCCTACGAGCAGTACTTC.

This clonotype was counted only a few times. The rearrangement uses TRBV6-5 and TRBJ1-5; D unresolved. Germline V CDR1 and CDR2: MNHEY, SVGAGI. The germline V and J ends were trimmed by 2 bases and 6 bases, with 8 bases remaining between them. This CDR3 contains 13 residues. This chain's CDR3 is CASSYGPRQPQHF. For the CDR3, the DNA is TGTGCCAGCAGTTACGGCCCCCGTCAGCCCCAGCATTTT.

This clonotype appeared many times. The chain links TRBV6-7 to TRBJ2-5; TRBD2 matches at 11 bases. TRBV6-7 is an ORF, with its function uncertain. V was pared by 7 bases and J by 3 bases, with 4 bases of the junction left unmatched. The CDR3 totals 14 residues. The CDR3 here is CASTAGLAEETQYF. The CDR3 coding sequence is TGTGCCAGCACCGCGGGACTAGCGGAAGAGACCCAGTACTTC.

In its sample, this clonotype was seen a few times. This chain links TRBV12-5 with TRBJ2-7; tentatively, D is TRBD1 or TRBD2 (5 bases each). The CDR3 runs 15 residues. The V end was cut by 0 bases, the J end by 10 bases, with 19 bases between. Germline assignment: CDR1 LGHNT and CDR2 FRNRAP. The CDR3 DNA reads TGTGCTAGTGGTTTGGTACATCGGGGCCTGAGGGCTCAGTACTTC. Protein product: CASGLVHRGLRAQYF. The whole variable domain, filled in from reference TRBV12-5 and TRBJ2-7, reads DARVTQTPRHKVTEMGQEVTMRCQPILGHNTVFWYRQTMMQGLELLAYFRNRAPLDDSGMPKDRFSAEMPDATLATLKIQPSEPRDSAVYFCASGLVHRGLRAQYFGPGTRLTVT.

CDR3 protein: CASSPTGSVNQPQHF. The DNA of the CDR3 is TGTGCCAGCAGCCCCACAGGGTCGGTCAATCAGCCCCAGCATTTT. V gene TRBV7-8 combines with J gene TRBJ1-5; possible D gene TRBD1, 6 bases. Germline assignment: CDR1 SGHVS and CDR2 FQNEAQ. This CDR3 is 15 amino acids long. V was shortened by 5 bases and J by 3 bases, with 14 bases between the two germline ends.

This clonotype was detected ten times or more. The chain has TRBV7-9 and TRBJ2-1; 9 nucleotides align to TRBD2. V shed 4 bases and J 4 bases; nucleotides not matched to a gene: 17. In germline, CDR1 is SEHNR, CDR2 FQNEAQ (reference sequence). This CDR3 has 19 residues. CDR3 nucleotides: TGTGCCAGCAGCTATATACGTCGCTCGCGGGAGGGCCCGTACAATGAGCAGTTCTTC. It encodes CASSYIRRSREGPYNEQFF.

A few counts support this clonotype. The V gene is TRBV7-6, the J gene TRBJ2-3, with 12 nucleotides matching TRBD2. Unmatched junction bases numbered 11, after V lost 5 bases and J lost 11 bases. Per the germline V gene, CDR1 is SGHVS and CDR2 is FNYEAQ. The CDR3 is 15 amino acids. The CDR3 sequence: CASSARLAGAEGQYF. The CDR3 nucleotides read TGTGCCAGCAGCGCCCGACTAGCGGGGGCAGAGGGGCAGTATTTT. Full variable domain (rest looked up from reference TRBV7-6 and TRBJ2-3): GAGVSQSPRYKVTKRGQDVALRCDPISGHVSLYWYRQALGQGPEFLTYFNYEAQQDKSGLPNDRFSAERPEGSISTLTIQRTEQRDSAMYRCASSARLAGAEGQYFGPGTRLTVL.

The CDR3 region is CASSLGWGGQTMNTEAFF. In nucleotides, the CDR3 is TGTGCCAGCAGCTTAGGTTGGGGGGGACAGACCATGAACACTGAAGCTTTCTTT. The chain links TRBV7-9 to TRBJ1-1, with 7 nucleotides matching TRBD1. V lost 1 base, J lost 0 bases, and 11 bases stayed unmatched. The CDR3 is 18 amino acids. Germline V gene data show CDR1 as SEHNR and CDR2 as FQNEAQ (reference sequence).

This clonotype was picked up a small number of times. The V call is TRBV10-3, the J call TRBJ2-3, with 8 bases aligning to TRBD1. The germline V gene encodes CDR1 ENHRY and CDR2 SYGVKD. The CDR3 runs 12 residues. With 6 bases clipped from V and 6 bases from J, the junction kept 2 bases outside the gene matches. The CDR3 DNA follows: TGTGCCATCAGGACAGGGGAGGATACGCAGTATTTT. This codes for CAIRTGEDTQYF.

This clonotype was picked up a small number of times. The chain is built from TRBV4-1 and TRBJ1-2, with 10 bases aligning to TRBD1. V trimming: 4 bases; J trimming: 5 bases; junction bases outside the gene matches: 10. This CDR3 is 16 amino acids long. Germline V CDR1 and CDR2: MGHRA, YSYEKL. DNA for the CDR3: TGCGCCAGCAGCCGGGGCATTCGGACAGGGGGATATGGCTACACCTTC. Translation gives CASSRGIRTGGYGYTF.

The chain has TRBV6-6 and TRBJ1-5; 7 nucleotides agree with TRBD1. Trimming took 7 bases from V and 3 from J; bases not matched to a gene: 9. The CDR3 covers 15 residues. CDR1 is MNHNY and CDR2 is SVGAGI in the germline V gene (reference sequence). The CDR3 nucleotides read TGTGCCAGCACCGTTAGGGACAGACACAATCAGCCCCAGCATTTT. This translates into CASTVRDRHNQPQHF.

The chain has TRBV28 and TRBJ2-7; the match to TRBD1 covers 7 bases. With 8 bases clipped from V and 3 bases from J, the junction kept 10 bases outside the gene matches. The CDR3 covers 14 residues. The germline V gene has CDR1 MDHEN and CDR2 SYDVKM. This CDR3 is CASWPRDSRYEQYF. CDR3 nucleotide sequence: TGTGCCAGCTGGCCCCGGGACAGCCGCTACGAGCAGTACTTC.

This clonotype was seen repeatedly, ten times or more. The CDR3 spells CASSRRAAQETQYF. The CDR3 nucleotides read TGTGCCAGCAGCCGCAGGGCGGCCCAGGAGACCCAGTACTTC. This chain uses TRBV7-2 with TRBJ2-5, with D possibly TRBD1 on 5 matching bases. The CDR3 sequence is 14 residues long. V gave up 5 bases and J gave up 5 bases, with 15 bases separating them. The germline V gene has CDR1 SGHTA and CDR2 FQGNSA.